Below are 27 T cell receptor beta chains sequenced from a single sample in a study of tissue T cells after allogeneic stem cell transplantation. The table came from immunoSEQ multiplex PCR; TCRdb's copy has only in-frame clones and leaves some out. The sample yields approximately 690 clones, roughly 50% seen once. Sequenced here: blood, sampled at autopsy. The origin of the receptors is a male patient of 60 years or more with steroid-refractory graft-versus-host disease after an allogeneic stem cell transplant. Some T cells may be supplied by the graft donor.

The V gene is TRBV29-1, the J gene TRBJ2-5; the D gene is possibly TRBD1 (6 bases). V gave up 7 bases and J gave up 9 bases, with 21 bases separating them. CDR3 length equals 13 residues. Germline CDR1 is SQVTM and CDR2 is ANQGSEA. The CDR3 loop is CSASLGAGWAQYF. The CDR3 bases are TGCAGCGCGTCCCTGGGGGCTGGATGGGCCCAGTACTTC.

This clone was recorded a few times. It may be a read error: a sequence one base away is much more abundant. Other DNA sequences of this sample code for an identical CDR3. The rearrangement links TRBV5-6 to TRBJ2-5; 8 bases align to TRBD2. The CDR3 is 15 amino acids. Germline V gives CDR1 SGHDT, CDR2 YYEEEE. V shed 10 bases and J 4 bases; nucleotides not matched to a gene: 15. The CDR3 nucleotides read TGTGCCCGCCGGTTGGGGGCCGGGGGGGGAGAGACCCAGTACTTC. It specifies CARRLGAGGGETQYF.

This clone is large within its sample. This may come from a read error, since a much larger clone is one base off. CDR3 sequence reads: CASSWVAGGGETQYF. CDR3 bases: TGTGCCAGCAGCTGGGTGGCCGGGGGGGGAGAGACCCAGTACTTC. The chain is built from TRBV5-6 and TRBJ2-5; 8 bases map to TRBD2. Losses at the gene ends were 3 bases for V and 4 bases for J; bases not matched to a gene: 8. This CDR3 region has 15 residues. CDR1 is SGHDT and CDR2 is YYEEEE in the germline V gene.

The CDR3 spells CASSSRVQGDTQYF. The CDR3 DNA follows: TGTGCCAGTAGTTCCCGGGTTCAGGGAGATACGCAGTATTTT. The V and J genes are TRBV19 and TRBJ2-3; maybe TRBD1 (5 bases). This CDR3 is built from 14 residues. Trimming took 5 bases from V and 5 from J, leaving 14 bases between them. CDR1 is LNHDA and CDR2 is SQIVND in the germline V gene (reference sequence).

V gene TRBV6-6 combines with J gene TRBJ1-6; 7 nucleotides agree with TRBD1. V gave up 6 bases and J gave up 10 bases; unmatched junction bases: 6. From germline, CDR1 is MNHNY and CDR2 SVGAGI (reference sequence). The CDR3 totals 13 residues. The CDR3 nucleotides are TGTGCCAGCAGATATGACAGGGTCTCACCCCTCCACTTT. It encodes CASRYDRVSPLHF.

V gene TRBV27 combines with J gene TRBJ1-5; unclear D gene. The CDR3 is made up of 16 amino acids. V lost 8 bases and J lost 2, with 19 bases in between. Germline V gene data show CDR1 as MNHEY and CDR2 as SMNVEV (reference sequence). Written as DNA, the CDR3 is TGTGCCAGCCCTATACCCCCCCAGGCTTGCAATCAGCCCCAGCATTTT. It is translated as CASPIPPQACNQPQHF.

This clone is deemed medium-sized. This chain connects TRBV4-2 to TRBJ2-7; TRBD1 matches at 9 bases. Trimming cost V 5 bases and J 2 bases; bases outside gene matches: 1. Germline CDR1 and CDR2: LGHNA and YNFKEQ. CDR3 size: 13 residues. The CDR3 DNA is TGTGCCAGCAGCGGACAGGGGCCCTACGAGCAGTACTTC. Its translation is CASSGQGPYEQYF.

The chain couples TRBV6-5 to TRBJ1-5; D is perhaps TRBD1 (5 bases). The CDR3 runs 16 residues. The V and J ends lost 2 bases and 1 base respectively, with 12 bases between them. In germline, CDR1 is MNHEY, CDR2 SVGAGI. CDR3: CASSYRRVSSNQPQHF. CDR3 DNA: TGTGCCAGCAGTTACCGCAGGGTTAGCAGCAATCAGCCCCAGCATTTT.

This clone was seen a handful of times. The genes are TRBV20-1 and TRBJ2-1; no definite D call. Germline CDR1 and CDR2: DFQATT and SNEGSKA (reference sequence). V was cut by 3 bases and J by 10 bases, with 10 bases left in between. There are 11 residues in the CDR3. The CDR3 loop is CSARDAREQFF. As DNA, the CDR3 is TGCAGTGCTAGGGATGCAAGGGAGCAGTTCTTC.

Turning to this clone: This may come from a read error, since a much larger clone is one base off. The same CDR3 arises from other DNA sequences in this sample as well. V usage is TRBV2 and J usage is TRBJ2-3; 7 nucleotides agree with TRBD1. CDR3 length: 15 residues. Unmatched junction bases numbered 6, after V lost 6 bases and J lost 0 bases. CDR1 and CDR2 (germline): SNHLY, FYNNEI. The CDR3: CASSAGTASTDTQYF. For the CDR3, the DNA is TGTGCCAGCAGCGCCGGGACAGCGAGCACAGATACGCAGTATTTT.

This clone was recorded a few times. A far bigger clonotype differs at one base, so this is likely a read error. Other nucleotide sequences from this sample produce the same CDR3. This chain links TRBV5-6 with TRBJ2-5; 8 bases are a match to TRBD2. Germline V gene data show CDR1 as SGHDT and CDR2 as YYEEEE. The CDR3 covers 15 residues. CDR3 bases: TGTGCCAGCCGCTTGGGGGCCGGGGGGGGAGAGACCCAGTACTTC. It translates to CASRLGAGGGETQYF.

The chain employs TRBV9 and TRBJ1-1; TRBD1 might be the D (6 bases). V lost 0 bases and J lost 7, with 10 bases in between. CDR3 length: 13 amino acids. The germline gives CDR1 SGDLS, CDR2 YYNGEE. The CDR3 loop is CASSVGRTDEAFF. Here the CDR3 DNA reads TGTGCCAGCAGCGTAGGGCGGACAGATGAAGCTTTCTTT.

This clone was seen a few times. V is TRBV7-3 and J is TRBJ2-1; 14 bases are shared with TRBD2. The trim removed 2 bases at V and 3 bases at J, leaving 0 bases unmatched. The CDR3 has 16 amino acids. Germline CDR1 reads SGHTA; CDR2 reads FQGTGA. CDR3 residues: CASSLGTSGGYNEQFF. In DNA, the CDR3 is TGTGCCAGCAGCTTAGGGACTAGCGGGGGCTACAATGAGCAGTTCTTC.

This clone was detected only a few times. CDR3 in DNA: TGTGCCAGCAGCTTCCGCGGACAGGGGAACTATGGCTACACCTTC. Translated: CASSFRGQGNYGYTF. The chain couples TRBV5-4 to TRBJ1-2; TRBD1 agrees at 9 bases. V gave up 2 bases and J gave up 2 bases; unmatched junction bases: 4. The CDR3 is made up of 15 amino acids. The germline V gene encodes CDR1 SGHNT and CDR2 YYREEE (reference sequence).

In its sample, this clone ranks as large. The rearrangement uses TRBV5-4 and TRBJ2-2; D is uncertain. CDR1 is SGHNT and CDR2 is YYREEE in the germline V gene (reference sequence). The CDR3 spans 13 residues. V lost 6 bases and J lost 1, with 7 bases in between. The CDR3 reads CASIAENTGELFF. CDR3 bases: TGTGCCAGCATCGCGGAGAACACCGGGGAGCTGTTTTTT.

The rearrangement links TRBV27 to TRBJ1-6, with D possibly TRBD1 on 5 matching bases. The ends were cut back, 5 bases at V and 0 bases at J, with 17 bases in the middle. The CDR3 totals 18 residues. The germline V gene has CDR1 MNHEY and CDR2 SMNVEV (reference sequence). CDR3 nucleotides: TGTGCCAGCAGTCCAGGGATCGGGGTTAGCTCCTATAATTCACCCCTCCACTTT. Translated: CASSPGIGVSSYNSPLHF.

This chain links TRBV9 with TRBJ2-3; 7 nucleotides match TRBD2. Trimming removed 4 bases from V and 5 bases from J; junction bases left unmatched: 10. There are 15 residues in the CDR3. The germline V gene has CDR1 SGDLS and CDR2 YYNGEE. As DNA, the CDR3 is TGTGCCAGCAGCTTTCAGGGAAGGGAGGGAGATACGCAGTATTTT. Its translation is CASSFQGREGDTQYF.

This clone is labeled large. The J gene is TRBJ2-5, the V gene TRBV4-1, with 8 bases matching TRBD1. The CDR3 length is 16 residues. Per germline, CDR1 MGHRA and CDR2 YSYEKL. Trimming at V came to 4 bases and at J to 3 bases, leaving 10 bases not matched to a gene. In DNA, the CDR3 is TGCGCCAGCAGCCCCTACTCGGCGACAGGGGAAGAGACCCAGTACTTC. It translates to CASSPYSATGEETQYF.

With respect to this clone: A much larger clone differs from this one at a single base, so this may be a read error. The same CDR3 arises from other DNA sequences in this sample as well. The chain joins TRBV5-6 to TRBJ2-5; 8 bases agree with TRBD2. Per germline, CDR1 SGHDT and CDR2 YYEEEE. The CDR3 is 15 amino acids. CDR3 residues: CARSVVAGGGETQYF. Here the CDR3 DNA reads TGTGCCCGCAGCGTGGTGGCCGGGGGGGGCGAGACCCAGTACTTC.

The chain links TRBV15 to TRBJ1-2; tentatively, D is TRBD1 (5 bases). V was clipped by 5 bases and J by 7 bases, with 17 bases between them. Germline V gives CDR1 LNHNV, CDR2 YYDKDF (reference sequence). The CDR3 consists of 14 residues. CDR3 bases: TGTGCCACCAGCCCGGACACACGCATGGGTGGCTACACCTTC. Its protein is CATSPDTRMGGYTF.

This clone rates as medium-sized. The CDR3 loop reads CASSWGSWGNQPQHF. CDR3 coding DNA: TGTGCCAGCAGCTGGGGTTCATGGGGCAATCAGCCCCAGCATTTT. V and J are TRBV5-8 and TRBJ1-5; no reliable D call. Germline V gives CDR1 SGHTS, CDR2 YDEGEE. V lost 3 bases and J 2 bases, leaving 12 bases between the germline ends. This CDR3 has 15 amino acids.

To note about this clone: The junction does not match germline at one end; this may be a read error. This sample also contains other DNA sequences that code for the same CDR3. The V and J genes are TRBV5-6 and TRBJ2-5; 8 nucleotides align to TRBD2. This CDR3 has 15 residues. Germline CDR1 and CDR2: SGHDT and YYEEEE. The CDR3 DNA reads TGCGCCAGCCGCTTGGGGGCCGGGGGGGGAGAGACCCAGTACTTC. Residues: CASRLGAGGGETQYF.

This clone was seen only a few times. The chain recombines TRBV5-1 with TRBJ1-2, with unresolved D. This CDR3 spans 15 amino acids. Between the trimmed V and J ends, which lost 3 bases and 2 bases, there was a span of 14 bases. Germline loops: CDR1 SGHRS, CDR2 YFSETQ. CDR3 nucleotides: TGCGCCAGCAGCTCCTCACCTACGGTAAACTATGGCTACACCTTC. This encodes CASSSSPTVNYGYTF.

The V and J genes are TRBV5-6 and TRBJ2-5; TRBD2 aligns across 10 bases. After removal of 1 base from V and 4 bases from J, the junction contained 16 bases not matched to a gene. The CDR3 consists of 19 residues. The V gene's germline CDR1 is SGHDT and CDR2 YYEEEE. CDR3 region: CASSLFSLAGAYSGETQYF. CDR3 DNA sequence: TGTGCCAGCAGCTTGTTCTCCCTAGCGGGGGCCTACTCGGGAGAGACCCAGTACTTC.

This chain connects TRBV4-3 to TRBJ1-1; possibly TRBD1 for D (5 bases). There are 13 residues in the CDR3. Per the germline V gene, CDR1 is LGHNA and CDR2 is YSLEER. The V gene lost 0 bases and the J gene lost 5 bases, with 7 bases spanning the gap. In DNA, the CDR3 is TGCGCCAGCAGCCAAGAATGGGGGACTGAAGCTTTCTTT. Protein sequence: CASSQEWGTEAFF.

In the case of this clone: At one end the junction does not follow the germline gene, possibly because of a read error. The same CDR3 also results from other DNA sequences found in this sample. The CDR3, as DNA: TGCGCCAGCAGCTGGGGGGCCGGGGGGGGCGAGACCCAGTACTTC. Translated, it gives CASSWGAGGGETQYF. The chain uses TRBV5-6 and TRBJ2-5, with 8 positions matching TRBD2. The CDR3 totals 15 residues. Looked up from germline, CDR1 is SGHDT and CDR2 is YYEEEE.

The rearrangement uses TRBV3-1 (or the pseudogene TRBV3-2) and TRBJ1-6; D ambiguous. The CDR3 extends over 14 amino acids. Germline V lookup: CDR1 LGHDT, CDR2 YNNKEL (reference sequence). Trimming shortened V by 5 bases and J by 5 bases, and 10 bases separated the two germline ends. CDR3 loop: CASSCIHHNSPLHF. Written as DNA, the CDR3 is TGTGCCAGCAGCTGCATACATCATAATTCACCCCTCCACTTT.